Given below is one T cell receptor beta chain in context. This clonotype appeared many times. The antigen this receptor binds is unknown. Base-call qualities are not available, and no considerably larger clone is one nucleotide away. The data were taken from a study of CD8+CD57+ T cells in acquired aplastic anemia (dated by TCRdb to 2016 to 2018). At the level of the whole study: DNA extracted from sorted CD4+ and CD8+ cells had a mean of about 3.2 ug, with a range of 0.2 to 27.4 ug. A CD8+CD57+ expansion meant a frequency higher than the mean frequency seen in healthy subjects. The investigation overall reported the following: Twenty-nine CD8+ CDR3 sequences were shared between patients and controls but appeared highly expressed in patients and within their immunodominant clones. CD8+ Simpson's diversity did not differ significantly between patients and healthy controls (P=0.060).

Genomic DNA was used as template for profiling of TCR beta VDJ combinations and CDR3 sequences. An Illumina HiSeq 2000 was used for TCR repertoire sequencing. The study's own analysis went as follows. Repertoire assessment relied on Simpson's diversity index, CDR3 size and DJ length profiles, and TRBV/TRBJ rearrangement plots. Whichever DNA sequence was most abundant in the deep sequencing data was defined as the immunodominant clone. CDR3 amino acid sequences were screened for sharing across subjects and were compared with published repertoires and the VDJdb database. TCRdb itself trimmed the public reads at Q25 with fastp, ran MiXCR and retained productive beta chains. Identical CDR3 protein sequences are pooled into one entry, listed with their most common genes and DNA. The V and J calls were not made by the authors but by TCRdb's processing. This sample comprises 150,000 to 200,000 distinct CDR3 sequences, around 43% of them detected only once. The ten largest account for 3.2% of the sample.

Flow cytometry had shown CD8+CD57+ cell expansion in the patients selected for sequencing. Every patient had a diagnosis of severe acquired aplastic anemia based on International Study of Aplastic Anemia and Agranulocytosis and Camitta criteria. Patients had received no therapy at the time of blood sampling. In this study, sorted CD4+ and CD8+ T cells from the blood of healthy subjects and of severe aplastic anemia patients had their TCR repertoires deep-sequenced. In the USA, patient enrollment took place under clinicaltrials.gov protocols 00001620, 01623167, 00001397, 00071045, 00081523 and 00961064. Ficoll-Paque density gradient centrifugation was used to isolate peripheral blood mononuclear cells. CD4+ and CD8+ T cells were sorted by FACS or magnetic beads before DNA extraction. V and J are truncated by 0 bases and 1 base respectively, leaving an intervening sequence of 4 bases. The CDR3 runs 14 amino acids, cysteine and phenylalanine included. Only the CDR3 region is kept as DNA, spanning 42 bases read in frame from base 1. The germline V gene sets CDR1 to SGHTA and CDR2 to FQGNSA.

The clonotype comes from a human donor with aplastic anemia. Recombination linked TRBV7-2 to TRBJ1-5; a confident D gene designation cannot be given. The material sequenced was sorted CD4+, CD8+, or CD8+CD57+ T cells (not recorded which) from PBMCs. The CDR3 here reads CASSLAGSNQPQHF. The sequenced DNA: TGTGCCAGCAGCTTAGCAGGGAGCAATCAGCCCCAGCATTTT.